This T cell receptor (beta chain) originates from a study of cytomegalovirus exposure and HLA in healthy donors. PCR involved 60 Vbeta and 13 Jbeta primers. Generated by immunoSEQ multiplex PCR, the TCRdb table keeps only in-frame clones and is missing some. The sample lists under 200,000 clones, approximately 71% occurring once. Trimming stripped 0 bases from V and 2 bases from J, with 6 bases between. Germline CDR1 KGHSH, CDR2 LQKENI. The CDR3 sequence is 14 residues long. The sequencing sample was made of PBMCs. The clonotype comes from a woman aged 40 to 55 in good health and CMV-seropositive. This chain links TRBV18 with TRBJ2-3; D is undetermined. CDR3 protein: CASSPPFPTDTQYF. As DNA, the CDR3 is TGTGCCAGCTCACCACCCTTCCCCACAGATACGCAGTATTTT.